This TCR beta chain was captured in a study of T cells in women clearing cervical HPV infection. A note on this clone: With the read ending 3 residues before the CDR3 end, the germline J gene is used to fill in that end.

V was clipped by 4 bases and J by 4 bases; unmatched bases: 10. The CDR3 runs 16 residues. Germline V gene sequence: CDR1 SGHRS, CDR2 YFSETQ. Profiled with immunoSEQ multiplex PCR; TCRdb holds only in-frame clones, not every one. The repertoire shows 48,000 or so clones; the top ten hold around 1.6%. J is TRBJ2-3 and V is TRBV5-1, with 9 bases that match TRBD2. This clonotype originated in a woman aged 18 to 75 with a cervical HPV16 infection that either progressed to CIN3+ or cleared (not recorded which). Material for sequencing was blood buffy coat. The CDR3 bases that were read are TGCGCCAGCAGCCTCCCGGGACTAGCCACCTCAGATACG. Translation gives CASSLPGLATSDT. The full CDR3 is CASSLPGLATSDTQYF.